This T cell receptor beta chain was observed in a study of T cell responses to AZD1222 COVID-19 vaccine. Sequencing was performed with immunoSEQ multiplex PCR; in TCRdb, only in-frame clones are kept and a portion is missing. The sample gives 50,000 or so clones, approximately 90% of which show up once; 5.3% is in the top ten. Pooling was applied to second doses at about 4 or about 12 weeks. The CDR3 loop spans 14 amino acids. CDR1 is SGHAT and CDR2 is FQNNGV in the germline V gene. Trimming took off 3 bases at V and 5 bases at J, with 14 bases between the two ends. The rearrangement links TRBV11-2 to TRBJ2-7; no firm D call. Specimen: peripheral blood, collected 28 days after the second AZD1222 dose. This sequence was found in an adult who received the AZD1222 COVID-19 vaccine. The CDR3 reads CASSLGPGAHEQYF. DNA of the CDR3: TGTGCCAGCAGCTTGGGCCCCGGCGCCCACGAGCAGTACTTC.